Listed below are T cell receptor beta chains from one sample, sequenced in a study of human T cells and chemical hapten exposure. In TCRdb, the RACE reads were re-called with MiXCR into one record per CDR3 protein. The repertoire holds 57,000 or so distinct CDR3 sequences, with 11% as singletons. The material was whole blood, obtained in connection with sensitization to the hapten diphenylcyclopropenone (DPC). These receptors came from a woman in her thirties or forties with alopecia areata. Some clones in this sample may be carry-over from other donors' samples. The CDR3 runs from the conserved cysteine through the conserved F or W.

CASSYLTGGSYGYTF | TRBJ1-2 | 15 | TRBV6-5
CATSGRNEQFF | TRBJ2-1 | 11 | TRBV7-9
CASSQPWGDRRANTQYF | TRBJ2-3 | 17 | TRBV3-1
CASSALSGGAQGETQYF | TRBJ2-5 | 17 | TRBV6-1
CASSVRGGRSNEQFF | TRBJ2-1 | 15 | TRBV5-4
CASSTPVGGPWDEQYF | TRBJ2-7 | 16 | TRBV7-3
CATSRDLVAANTGELFF | TRBJ2-2 | 17 | TRBV15
CASSLGQGGTGELFF | TRBJ2-2 | 15 | TRBV2
CSARVPGASYEQYF | TRBJ2-7 | 14 | TRBV20-1
CAWMPAGRHGELFF | TRBJ2-2 | 14 | TRBV30
CASSQDAGVDYNEQFF | TRBJ2-1 | 16 | TRBV3-1
CASSGLNAGDEQYF | TRBJ2-7 | 14 | TRBV28
CAWSAGTNSPLHF | TRBJ1-6 | 13 | TRBV30
CASSDGTSTGELFF | TRBJ2-2 | 14 | TRBV6-4
CASPGGVLKGNTIYF | TRBJ1-3 | 15 | TRBV19
CASSQDRNSAPPTSIQFF | TRBJ2-1 | 18 | TRBV4-3
CASSLRQDQETQYF | TRBJ2-5 | 14 | TRBV5-4
CASSVRTDAEKLFF | TRBJ1-4 | 14 | TRBV7-2
CATSSKPGQTNSPLHF | TRBJ1-6 | 16 | TRBV7-9
CASSVDRVKNTEAFF | TRBJ1-1 | 15 | TRBV9
CASSQTTITYNEQFF | TRBJ2-1 | 15 | TRBV25-1
CASSFGTGGPGELFF | TRBJ2-2 | 15 | TRBV7-9
CASPRPHEGYYEQYF | TRBJ2-7 | 15 | TRBV27
CSASPGATETQYF | TRBJ2-5 | 13 | TRBV20-1
CATSSPGLAGQETQYF | TRBJ2-5 | 16 | TRBV15